The following is a T cell receptor beta chain sequence with its context. This sample is part of a study of OX40 agonist ivuxolimab in advanced cancers. Study-wide background: Two cutaneous melanoma patients and one hepatocellular carcinoma patient, three in all, had partial responses.

CDR1 and CDR2 from the germline V gene are SGHDT and YYEEEE. The CDR3 runs to 15 residues. The ends were cut back, 0 bases at V and 8 bases at J, with 14 bases in the middle. Profiled with immunoSEQ multiplex PCR; TCRdb holds only in-frame clones, not every one. The profile shows about 74,000 clones, roughly 84% of them singletons. The TCR originated in an adult with an advanced solid tumor such as melanoma, head and neck, liver or kidney cancer. This chain joins TRBV5-6 and TRBJ1-4; D not resolved. This specimen was CD4+ or CD8+ T cells sorted from blood, taken in a trial of the OX40 agonist ivuxolimab. DNA for the CDR3: TGTGCCAGCAGCTTGGAGATTTCCGGCGGGGAAAAACTGTTTTTT. Protein: CASSLEISGGEKLFF. The full variable domain, completed using reference TRBV5-6 and TRBJ1-4, is DAGVTQSPTHLIKTRGQQVTLRCSPKSGHDTVSWYQQALGQGPQFIFQYYEEEERQRGNFPDRFSGHQFPNYSSELNVNALLLGDSALYLCASSLEISGGEKLFFGSGTQLSVL.